These T cell receptor beta chains were read from a single sample in a study of vaccination and CD4 T cells after COVID-19. Antigens of these TCRs are unknown. TCRdb redid the calling of the PCR reads with MiXCR, one entry per CDR3 protein. The table has 14,000 or so distinct CDR3 sequences, roughly 63% seen once; the top ten hold roughly 6.2%. The sequencing input was CD4+ T cells from blood, cultured in vitro. Receptors originate from a human donor who had recovered from COVID-19. Both conserved end residues are part of each CDR3. D genes are given only for firm matches.

d_gene: NA
v_gene: TRBV2
j_gene: TRBJ2-2
CDR3nt: TGTGCCAGCAGTGAAACGGAAACCGGGGAGCTGTTTTTT
CDR3aa: CASSETETGELFF

d_gene: NA
v_gene: TRBV7-2
j_gene: TRBJ1-1
CDR3nt: TGTGCCAGCACCCCGATCATGGGGGACACTGAAGCTTTCTTT
CDR3aa: CASTPIMGDTEAFF

d_gene: NA
v_gene: TRBV2
j_gene: TRBJ2-5
CDR3nt: TGTGCCAGCAGTGTACGCGGGGAGACCCAGTACTTC
CDR3aa: CASSVRGETQYF

d_gene: NA
v_gene: TRBV15
j_gene: TRBJ2-5
CDR3nt: TGTGCCACCAGCAGAGACCTAGGGGGGGGAGAGACCCAGTACTTC
CDR3aa: CATSRDLGGGETQYF

d_gene: NA
v_gene: TRBV24-1
j_gene: TRBJ2-1
CDR3nt: TGTGCCACCAGTGATTCGTGGGGGATAGGTGAGCAGTTCTTC
CDR3aa: CATSDSWGIGEQFF

d_gene: TRBD2
v_gene: TRBV24-1
j_gene: TRBJ2-1
CDR3nt: TGTGCCACCAGTGATTTTATTACTAGCGGGAGGGCCAATGAGCAGTTCTTC
CDR3aa: CATSDFITSGRANEQFF

d_gene: TRBD1
v_gene: TRBV12-3/TRBV12-4
j_gene: TRBJ1-5
CDR3nt: TGTGCCAGCAGTGGGACAGGGCGCAATCAGCCCCAGCATTTT
CDR3aa: CASSGTGRNQPQHF

d_gene: TRBD1
v_gene: TRBV6-1
j_gene: TRBJ1-5
CDR3nt: TGTGCCAGCAGTGAAGCGCGCAGGGGGCCCTATAGCAATCAGCCCCAGCATTTT
CDR3aa: CASSEARRGPYSNQPQHF

d_gene: NA
v_gene: TRBV19
j_gene: TRBJ2-7
CDR3nt: TGTGCCAGTAGTTATGCAGGGGCGGCAGACTACGAGCAGTACTTC
CDR3aa: CASSYAGAADYEQYF

d_gene: TRBD2
v_gene: TRBV5-8
j_gene: TRBJ2-1
CDR3nt: TGTGCCAGCAGCTCCGGACTAGCGAGGGTCAATGAGCAGTTCTTC
CDR3aa: CASSSGLARVNEQFF

d_gene: NA
v_gene: TRBV30
j_gene: TRBJ1-6
CDR3nt: TGTGCCTGGAGCGAGGGCACCGGCGATTCACCCCTCCACTTT
CDR3aa: CAWSEGTGDSPLHF

d_gene: TRBD1
v_gene: TRBV7-9
j_gene: TRBJ2-1
CDR3nt: TGTGCCAGCAGCTTCCTCTGGACAGGGGCCGTTAACAATGAGCAGTTCTTC
CDR3aa: CASSFLWTGAVNNEQFF

d_gene: TRBD1
v_gene: TRBV2
j_gene: TRBJ1-5
CDR3nt: TGTGCCAGCAGTGGGGGACAGGGCGGGCAGCCCCAGCATTTT
CDR3aa: CASSGGQGGQPQHF

d_gene: TRBD2
v_gene: TRBV27
j_gene: TRBJ2-1
CDR3nt: TGTGCCAGCAGTTTAAATTACGTAGCGGGAGCGGATGAGCAGTTCTTC
CDR3aa: CASSLNYVAGADEQFF

d_gene: NA
v_gene: TRBV7-9
j_gene: TRBJ1-1
CDR3nt: TGTGCCAGCAGCTTACAGGGGAACACTGAAGCTTTCTTT
CDR3aa: CASSLQGNTEAFF

d_gene: NA
v_gene: TRBV11-2
j_gene: TRBJ1-2
CDR3nt: TGTGCCAGCGCCTCTTCGGACTATGGCTACACCTTC
CDR3aa: CASASSDYGYTF

d_gene: TRBD2
v_gene: TRBV20-1
j_gene: TRBJ2-7
CDR3nt: TGCAGTGCTAGAGATCTCTTCGGGACTAGCGGGAGCTACGAGCAGTACTTC
CDR3aa: CSARDLFGTSGSYEQYF